This is a list of T cell receptor beta chains from one sample in a study of OX40 agonist ivuxolimab in advanced cancers. The data were produced by immunoSEQ multiplex PCR, yet TCRdb's version contains in-frame clones alone and is incomplete. In the table there are 55,000 to 65,000 clones, 75% to 90% of which are singletons. The specimen was CD4+ or CD8+ T cells sorted from blood, collected in a trial of the OX40 agonist ivuxolimab. The origin of the receptors is an adult with an advanced solid tumor such as melanoma, head and neck, liver or kidney cancer. Each CDR3 is given with its conserved first and last residue. The D gene is left open where the match is weak. Expanded clones are given a class, and other clones once, few, many or no size at all.

.,TRBJ1-1,TRBV28,TRBD1,TGTGCCAGCTACCTCAGGGGGCAGTTAATTGAAGCTTTCTTT,CASYLRGQLIEAFF
.,TRBJ1-5,TRBV5-8,.,TGTGCCAGCAGCAGGTATGTTGGCAATCAGCCCCAGCATTTT,CASSRYVGNQPQHF
.,TRBJ2-2,TRBV28,.,TGTGCCAGCAGTTTCTCCCGTATGGGCCCTACGAACACCGGGGAGCTGTTTTTT,CASSFSRMGPTNTGELFF
.,TRBJ2-1,TRBV28,.,TGTGCCAGCAGTACCGGGCAACAAAATGAGCAGTTCTTC,CASSTGQQNEQFF
.,TRBJ2-3,TRBV4-3,TRBD1,TGCGCCAGCAGCGCCTGGACAGGGGAATCAGATACGCAGTATTTT,CASSAWTGESDTQYF
.,TRBJ2-2,TRBV19,.,TGTGCCAGCGCTGGCAGGGCTGGCACCGGGGAGCTGTTTTTT,CASAGRAGTGELFF
.,TRBJ1-1,TRBV18,.,TGTGCCAGCTCACCCCTAGGACAGAATTCGAACACTGAAGCTTTCTTT,CASSPLGQNSNTEAFF
.,TRBJ1-1,TRBV27,.,TGTGCCAGCAGGCGGACACCGAACACTGAAGCTTTCTTT,CASRRTPNTEAFF
once,TRBJ1-1,TRBV28,.,TGTGCCAGCAATTTAGGGGGGGCGACACAGAACACTGAAGCTTTCTTT,CASNLGGATQNTEAFF
.,TRBJ1-5,TRBV27,TRBD1,TGTGCCAGCAAGTTGTCGGGACAGGCAAATCAGCCCCAGCATTTT,CASKLSGQANQPQHF
.,TRBJ2-1,TRBV14,TRBD1,TGTGCCAGCAGTCGGACAGGGACCGTCGGAGAGCAGTTCTTC,CASSRTGTVGEQFF